Each of the 31 T cell receptor beta chains below was sequenced from the same sample in a study of beta chain features in type 1 diabetes. cDNA synthesis used the whole RNA isolate, giving expressed TCRB sequences. Assay: immunoSEQ multiplex PCR; the TCRdb copy retains only in-frame clones and omits some. The repertoire has fewer than 900,000 clones, around a sixth of them found once; the top ten carry 0.02% to 0.025%. Sequencing was performed on naive CD4+ T cells from blood. The receptor source for this set is a woman aged 18-29 years in good health.

The chain links TRBV5-8 to TRBJ2-3; D uncertain. V lost 1 base and J lost 2, with 14 bases in between. There are 16 residues in the CDR3. Germline CDR1 and CDR2: SGHTS and YDEGEE. The CDR3 region is CASSLSPQEYTDTQYF. In nucleotides, the CDR3 is TGTGCCAGCAGCTTGTCTCCGCAGGAGTACACAGATACGCAGTATTTT. The full variable domain, completed using reference TRBV5-8 and TRBJ2-3, is EAGVTQSPTHLIKTRGQQATLRCSPISGHTSVYWYQQALGLGLQFLLWYDEGEERNRGNFPPRFSGRQFPNYSSELNVNALELEDSALYLCASSLSPQEYTDTQYFGPGTRLTVL.

This clone has a handful of counts. The rearrangement joins TRBV10-3 to TRBJ2-1; the match to TRBD2 covers 8 bases. CDR1 is ENHRY and CDR2 is SYGVKD in the germline V gene. The CDR3 is 15 amino acids. V shed 6 bases, J shed 4 bases, and the junction held 8 bases outside the gene matches. The CDR3 bases are TGTGCCATCAGCCAGCGGGAGAGTCGGTACAATGAGCAGTTCTTC. Protein product: CAISQRESRYNEQFF.

The genes are TRBV4-3 and TRBJ2-2; the match to TRBD2 covers 12 bases. The CDR3 has 17 residues. Looked up from germline, CDR1 is LGHNA and CDR2 is YSLEER. Losses at the gene ends were 1 base for V and 3 bases for J; bases not matched to a gene: 3. For the CDR3, the DNA is TGCGCCAGCAGCCAAGGGCGACTAGCGGGAGACACCGGGGAGCTGTTTTTT. This gives the protein CASSQGRLAGDTGELFF.

This chain links TRBV28 with TRBJ2-7; 8 bases fit TRBD2. The length of the CDR3 is 16 residues. In germline, CDR1 is MDHEN, CDR2 SYDVKM. V lost 3 bases, J lost 2 bases, and 9 bases stayed unmatched. Here the CDR3 reads CASSFRTSRPTYEQYF. For the CDR3, the DNA is TGTGCCAGCAGTTTCCGGACTAGCCGCCCAACCTACGAGCAGTACTTC.

The chain couples TRBV6-1 to TRBJ2-1, with 8 bases identical to TRBD2. V trimming: 6 bases; J trimming: 8 bases; junction bases outside the gene matches: 12. CDR3 length: 15 residues. Looked up from germline, CDR1 is MNHNS and CDR2 is SASEGT. The CDR3 nucleotides are TGTGCCAGCAGCCCGGGTCTAGCGGGCATCGATGAGCAGTTCTTC. Protein sequence: CASSPGLAGIDEQFF.

This chain uses TRBV28 with TRBJ2-7; 9 positions match TRBD1. This CDR3 region has 13 residues. Germline V gene sequence: CDR1 MDHEN, CDR2 SYDVKM. V shed 6 bases and J 4 bases; nucleotides not matched to a gene: 4. The CDR3 is CASRWDRDYEQYF. CDR3 bases: TGTGCCAGCAGGTGGGACAGGGATTACGAGCAGTACTTC.

This clone has only a few counts. The chain recombines TRBV2 with TRBJ2-3; 8 positions agree with TRBD1. The trim removed 6 bases at V and 1 base at J, leaving 6 bases unmatched. The CDR3 loop spans 15 amino acids. Germline CDR1 SNHLY, CDR2 FYNNEI. CDR3 bases: TGTGCCAGCAGACAGACAGGGGTTGGCACAGATACGCAGTATTTT. Encoded protein: CASRQTGVGTDTQYF.

CDR3 in amino acids: CASSQPRRGMETQYF. CDR3 nucleotide sequence: TGCGCCAGCAGCCAACCCCGTCGGGGTATGGAGACCCAGTACTTC. The chain is built from TRBV4-1 and TRBJ2-5, with D perhaps TRBD2 (5 bases). The V end lost 2 bases, the J end lost 5 bases, and 15 bases lay between the germline ends. The CDR3 contains 15 residues. In germline, CDR1 is MGHRA, CDR2 YSYEKL.

The chain carries TRBV25-1 and TRBJ2-1, with D unclear. The germline gives CDR1 MGHDK, CDR2 SYGVNS. V was clipped by 1 base and J by 2 bases, with 6 bases between them. The CDR3 runs 14 residues. The DNA of the CDR3 is TGTGCCAGCAGTGAATCACAGACCTACAATGAGCAGTTCTTC. Encoded protein: CASSESQTYNEQFF.

This clone was seen a few times. The rearrangement joins TRBV28 to TRBJ1-5; D might be TRBD1 (5 bases). The V end lost 10 bases, the J end lost 5 bases, and 12 bases lay between the germline ends. Germline V gives CDR1 MDHEN, CDR2 SYDVKM. CDR3 length: 12 residues. The CDR3 coding sequence is TGTGCCACCCAAAAGGGGTATCAGCCCCAGCATTTT. This sequence encodes CATQKGYQPQHF.

There are a few counts of this clone. CDR3 sequence: CASTKGLAEYQETQYF. CDR3 coding DNA: TGTGCCAGCACTAAAGGGCTAGCGGAGTACCAAGAGACCCAGTACTTC. V and J are TRBV2 and TRBJ2-5; TRBD2 matches 7 bases. The junction had 11 bases not matched to a gene; V was cut back by 7 bases and J by 0 bases. CDR3 length: 16 amino acids. Germline CDR1 SNHLY, CDR2 FYNNEI.

V usage is TRBV18 and J usage is TRBJ1-1; 10 bases are shared with TRBD1. Germline V gene lookup returns CDR1 KGHSH and CDR2 LQKENI. V shed 4 bases and J 5 bases; nucleotides not matched to a gene: 1. This CDR3 has 13 residues. CDR3 protein: CASSRTGGTEAFF. CDR3 coding DNA: TGTGCCAGCTCACGGACAGGGGGAACTGAAGCTTTCTTT. Using reference TRBV18 and TRBJ1-1 for the parts outside the CDR3, the full variable domain is NAGVMQNPRHLVRRRGQEARLRCSPMKGHSHVYWYRQLPEEGLKFMVYLQKENIIDESGMPKERFSAEFPKEGPSILRIQQVVRGDSAAYFCASSRTGGTEAFFGQGTRLTVV.

This clone has a handful of counts. Other DNA sequences of this sample code for an identical CDR3. V usage is TRBV28 and J usage is TRBJ2-3; 9 positions match TRBD2. The CDR3 length is 16 residues. From germline, CDR1 is MDHEN and CDR2 SYDVKM. V gave up 5 bases and J gave up 0 bases; unmatched junction bases: 6. CDR3 bases: TGTGCCAGCAGTCCGGGGCTAGCGGGGAGCACAGATACGCAGTATTTT. Translated: CASSPGLAGSTDTQYF.

This clone was counted between two and nine times. This sequence joins TRBV29-1 and TRBJ2-1; 9 bases align to TRBD2. Per the germline V gene, CDR1 is SQVTM and CDR2 is ANQGSEA. The CDR3 has 13 residues. V dropped 4 bases and J dropped 8; count of bases not matched to a gene: 6. DNA of the CDR3: TGCAGCGTTGGATTAGCGGGAGTTCATGAGCAGTTCTTC. As protein: CSVGLAGVHEQFF.

This clone was observed once. J is TRBJ2-4 and V is TRBV27; D possibly corresponds to TRBD1 (5 bases). Germline V gives CDR1 MNHEY, CDR2 SMNVEV (reference sequence). The germline V and J ends were trimmed by 6 bases and 7 bases, with 13 bases remaining between them. The CDR3 totals 13 residues. CDR3 amino acids: CASSSQGTNIQYF. CDR3 DNA sequence: TGTGCCAGCAGCAGTCAGGGTACGAACATTCAGTACTTC.

Only a few counts were recorded for this clone. The chain couples TRBV7-9 to TRBJ2-2, with D perhaps given as TRBD1 or TRBD2 (5 bases each). V lost 5 bases and J lost 2, with 12 bases in between. The CDR3 runs to 15 residues. The germline V gene encodes CDR1 SEHNR and CDR2 FQNEAQ (reference sequence). DNA for the CDR3: TGTGCCAGCAGCCGAGGGGTGTTCAACACCGGGGAGCTGTTTTTT. Amino acids: CASSRGVFNTGELFF.

In its sample, this clone was seen a few times. The V call is TRBV19, the J call TRBJ2-2; TRBD1 is a possible D gene (6 bases). Trimming removed 3 bases from V and 10 bases from J, with 12 bases in between. Germline-derived CDR1 and CDR2 are LNHDA and SQIVND (reference sequence). This CDR3 spans 13 amino acids. The CDR3 coding sequence is TGTGCCAGTAGTATTCCCTACAGGGAGGAGCTGTTTTTT. Its protein product is CASSIPYREELFF.

The chain links TRBV19 to TRBJ2-1; TRBD2 matches 7 bases. The V gene end was trimmed by 3 bases and the J gene end by 8 bases; junction bases not matched to a gene: 16. This CDR3 is built from 17 residues. The germline V gene has CDR1 LNHDA and CDR2 SQIVND (reference sequence). The CDR3 DNA sequence: TGTGCCAGTAGTATCCGCCTGGCGGGAGAGGTCCGGGATGAGCAGTTCTTC. Protein: CASSIRLAGEVRDEQFF.

The CDR3 here is CASSAQAGQPQHF. The CDR3 DNA is TGTGCCAGCAGCGCGCAAGCGGGTCAGCCCCAGCATTTT. The chain employs TRBV7-3 and TRBJ1-5, with D unclear. Trimming took off 5 bases at V and 6 bases at J, with 11 bases between the two ends. The germline V gene encodes CDR1 SGHTA and CDR2 FQGTGA. The CDR3 loop spans 13 amino acids.

The chain has TRBV5-4 and TRBJ1-1, with TRBD1 as a possible D gene (5 bases). V was shortened by 4 bases and J by 5 bases, with 15 bases between the two germline ends. CDR3 length: 14 amino acids. Germline values: CDR1 SGHNT, CDR2 YYREEE (reference sequence). The CDR3 loop is CASSLRGGGTEAFF. DNA of the CDR3: TGTGCCAGCAGCCTCCGCGGGGGAGGGACTGAAGCTTTCTTT.

For this clone: This specimen includes other DNA sequences encoding the same CDR3. The gene calls are TRBV7-2 and TRBJ1-5; D might be TRBD1 (6 bases). CDR1 is SGHTA and CDR2 is FQGNSA in the germline V gene. With 3 bases removed from V and 0 bases from J, the gap between germline ends came to 9 bases. The CDR3 has 15 amino acids. The CDR3 DNA sequence: TGTGCCAGCAGCTTTGTGACAGGTAGCAATCAGCCCCAGCATTTT. Translating gives CASSFVTGSNQPQHF.

This clone was detected once. This sequence joins TRBV7-9 and TRBJ2-7; D is unresolved. There are 12 residues in the CDR3. V lost 8 bases, J lost 4 bases, and 12 bases lay in between. Germline values: CDR1 SEHNR, CDR2 FQNEAQ (reference sequence). CDR3 sequence (DNA): TGTGCCAGCGGCCGGAGTTCTTACGAGCAGTACTTC. As protein: CASGRSSYEQYF.

The genes are TRBV5-1 and TRBJ2-5; D unclear. This CDR3 spans 13 amino acids. The V end lost 4 bases, the J end lost 2 bases, and 9 bases lay between the germline ends. Germline V gene data show CDR1 as SGHRS and CDR2 as YFSETQ. This CDR3 reads CASSQEGQETQYF. The CDR3, as DNA: TGCGCCAGCAGCCAAGAAGGGCAAGAGACCCAGTACTTC.

The V call is TRBV28, the J call TRBJ1-2; no clear D gene. The CDR3 sequence is 13 residues long. Germline V CDR1 and CDR2: MDHEN, SYDVKM. V shed 4 bases and J shed 6 bases, with 12 bases lying between them. The CDR3 reads CASSSRSGNGYTF. The CDR3, as DNA: TGTGCCAGCAGTTCCCGATCGGGTAATGGCTACACCTTC.

This clone was seen a few times. The rearrangement uses TRBV15 and TRBJ2-1, with TRBD1 matching over 8 bases. The CDR3 consists of 15 residues. The V and J ends lost 0 bases and 9 bases, in that order; junction bases with no gene match: 7. Germline assignment: CDR1 LNHNV and CDR2 YYDKDF (reference sequence). Here the CDR3 DNA reads TGTGCCACCAGCAGAGACCCTAGACAGGGGTCTGAGCAGTTCTTC. Amino acids: CATSRDPRQGSEQFF.

V and J are TRBV4-3 and TRBJ1-4, with a tentative D call TRBD1 (5 bases). This CDR3 contains 14 residues. Germline V lookup: CDR1 LGHNA, CDR2 YSLEER. V shed 0 bases and J shed 8 bases, with 10 bases lying between them. CDR3 sequence reads: CASSQDQGVEKLFF. The CDR3, as DNA: TGCGCCAGCAGCCAAGACCAGGGCGTCGAAAAACTGTTTTTT.

This clone was counted a few times. The chain combines TRBV7-6 with TRBJ2-5; 7 bases are shared with TRBD2. The V segment lost 1 base and the J segment 1 base; nucleotides outside the gene matches: 0. The CDR3 is 14 residues long. Germline CDR1 SGHVS, CDR2 FNYEAQ. The CDR3 loop is CASSLGGSQETQYF. CDR3 sequence (DNA): TGTGCCAGCAGCTTAGGCGGGAGCCAAGAGACCCAGTACTTC.

The rearrangement uses TRBV18 and TRBJ2-1; 7 nucleotides line up with TRBD2. Germline V gives CDR1 KGHSH, CDR2 LQKENI. The CDR3 consists of 16 residues. V gave up 3 bases and J gave up 6 bases; unmatched junction bases: 11. The CDR3 DNA follows: TGTGCCAGCTCACCGACGGACGGAGGGGAGGGCAATGAGCAGTTCTTC. Amino acid sequence: CASSPTDGGEGNEQFF. Looking up the rest from reference TRBV18 and TRBJ2-1 gives the full variable domain: NAGVMQNPRHLVRRRGQEARLRCSPMKGHSHVYWYRQLPEEGLKFMVYLQKENIIDESGMPKERFSAEFPKEGPSILRIQQVVRGDSAAYFCASSPTDGGEGNEQFFGPGTRLTVL.

V is TRBV18 and J is TRBJ1-2; D might be TRBD1 (6 bases). CDR3 length: 14 amino acids. Germline lookup yields CDR1 KGHSH and CDR2 LQKENI. V was cut by 2 bases and J by 4 bases, with 11 bases left in between. In nucleotides, the CDR3 is TGTGCCAGCTCACCATTCAGGGGAACCTATGGCTACACCTTC. Its translation is CASSPFRGTYGYTF.

This clone has more than one count but fewer than ten. This chain uses TRBV13 with TRBJ2-4, with a tentative D call TRBD1 (5 bases). Trimming took 1 base from V and 9 from J, leaving 10 bases between them. CDR1 is PRHDT, CDR2 FYEKMQ, per germline (reference sequence). There are 13 residues in the CDR3. Here the CDR3 DNA reads TGTGCCAGCAGCTTAGATAGGGGAAGCATTCAGTACTTC. This encodes CASSLDRGSIQYF.

The J gene is TRBJ2-5, the V gene TRBV25-1; D perhaps matches TRBD2 (6 bases). Judging by the DNA end, TRBJ2-7 fits better; the J call may be wrong. Looked up from germline, CDR1 is MGHDK and CDR2 is SYGVNS. The CDR3 spans 13 residues. This chain's CDR3 is CASSENGGYEQYF. CDR3 nucleotides: TGTGCCAGCAGTGAAAACGGGGGCTACGAGCAGTACTTC.